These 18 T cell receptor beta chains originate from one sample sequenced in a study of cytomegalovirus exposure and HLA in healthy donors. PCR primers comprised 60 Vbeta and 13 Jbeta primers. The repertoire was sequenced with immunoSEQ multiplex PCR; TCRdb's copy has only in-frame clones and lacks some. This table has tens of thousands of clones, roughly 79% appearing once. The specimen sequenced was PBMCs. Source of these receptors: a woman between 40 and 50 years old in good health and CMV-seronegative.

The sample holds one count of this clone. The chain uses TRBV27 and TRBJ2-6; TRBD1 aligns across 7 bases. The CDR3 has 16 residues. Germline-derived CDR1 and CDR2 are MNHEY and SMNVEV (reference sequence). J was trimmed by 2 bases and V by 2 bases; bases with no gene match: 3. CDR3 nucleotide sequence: TGTGCCAGCAGTTTAGGGCAGGGGGCTGGGGCCAACGTCCTGACTTTC. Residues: CASSLGQGAGANVLTF. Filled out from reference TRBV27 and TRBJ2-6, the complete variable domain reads EAQVTQNPRYLITVTGKKLTVTCSQNMNHEYMSWYRQDPGLGLRQIYYSMNVEVTDKGDVPEGYKVSRKEKRNFPLILESPSPNQTSLYFCASSLGQGAGANVLTFGAGSRLTVL.

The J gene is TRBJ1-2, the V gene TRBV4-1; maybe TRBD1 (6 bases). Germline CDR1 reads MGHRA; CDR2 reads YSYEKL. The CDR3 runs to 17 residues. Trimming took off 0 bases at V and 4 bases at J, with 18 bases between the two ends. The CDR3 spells CASSQEGDSGTLYGYTF. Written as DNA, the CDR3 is TGCGCCAGCAGCCAAGAAGGGGATTCCGGGACACTCTATGGCTACACCTTC.

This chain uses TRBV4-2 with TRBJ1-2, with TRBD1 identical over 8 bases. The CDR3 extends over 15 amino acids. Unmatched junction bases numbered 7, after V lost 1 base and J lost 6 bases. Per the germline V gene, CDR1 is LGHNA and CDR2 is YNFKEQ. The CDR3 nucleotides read TGTGCCAGCAGCCAAGTACAGGGGGAGAGAAATGGCTACACCTTC. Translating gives CASSQVQGERNGYTF.

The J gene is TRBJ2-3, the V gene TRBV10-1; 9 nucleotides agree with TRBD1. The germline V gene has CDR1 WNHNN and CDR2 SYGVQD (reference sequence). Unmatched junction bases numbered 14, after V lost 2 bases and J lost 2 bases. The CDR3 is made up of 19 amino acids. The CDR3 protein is CASSERGQGNYPITDTQYF. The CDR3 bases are TGCGCCAGCAGTGAGCGGGGACAGGGCAATTACCCTATCACAGATACGCAGTATTTT.

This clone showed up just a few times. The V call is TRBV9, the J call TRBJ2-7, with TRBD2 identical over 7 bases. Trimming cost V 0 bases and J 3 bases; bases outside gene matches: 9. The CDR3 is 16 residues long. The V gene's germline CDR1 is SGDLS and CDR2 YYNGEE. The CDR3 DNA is TGTGCCAGCAGCGTAGACCCTGTTCGCGGGGGCTACGAGCAGTACTTC. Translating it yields CASSVDPVRGGYEQYF. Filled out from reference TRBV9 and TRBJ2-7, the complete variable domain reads DSGVTQTPKHLITATGQRVTLRCSPRSGDLSVYWYQQSLDQGLQFLIQYYNGEERAKGNILERFSAQQFPDLHSELNLSSLELGDSALYFCASSVDPVRGGYEQYFGPGTRLTVT.

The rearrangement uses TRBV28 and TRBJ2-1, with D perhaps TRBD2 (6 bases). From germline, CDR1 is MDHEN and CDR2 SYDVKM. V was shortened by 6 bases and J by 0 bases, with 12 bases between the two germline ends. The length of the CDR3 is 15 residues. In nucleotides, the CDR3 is TGTGCCAGCAGCCTGACAGCGGGCTCCTACAATGAGCAGTTCTTC. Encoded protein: CASSLTAGSYNEQFF.

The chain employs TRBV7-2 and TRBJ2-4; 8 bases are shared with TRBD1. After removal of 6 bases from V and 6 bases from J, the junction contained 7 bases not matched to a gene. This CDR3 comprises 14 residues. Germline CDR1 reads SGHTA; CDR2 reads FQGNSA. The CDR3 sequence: CASSGQGPPNIQYF. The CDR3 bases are TGTGCCAGCAGTGGACAGGGCCCGCCAAACATTCAGTACTTC.

In DNA, the CDR3 is TGCGCCAGCAGCCAAGATCGTGGCTACACCTTC. The encoded protein is CASSQDRGYTF. V gene TRBV4-1 combines with J gene TRBJ1-2; D is ambiguous. V lost 0 bases, J lost 7 bases, and 3 bases lay in between. This CDR3 region has 11 residues. Germline CDR1 MGHRA, CDR2 YSYEKL.

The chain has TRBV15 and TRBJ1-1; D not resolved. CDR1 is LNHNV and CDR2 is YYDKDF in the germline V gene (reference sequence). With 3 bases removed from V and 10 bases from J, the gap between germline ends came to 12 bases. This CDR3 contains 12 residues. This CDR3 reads CATSSQSVIAFF. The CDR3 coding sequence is TGTGCCACCAGCAGTCAGTCAGTTATAGCTTTCTTT.

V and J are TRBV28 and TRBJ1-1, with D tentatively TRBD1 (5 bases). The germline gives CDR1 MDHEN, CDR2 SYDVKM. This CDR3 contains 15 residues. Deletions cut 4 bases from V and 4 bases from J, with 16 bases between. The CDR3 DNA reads TGTGCCAGCAGTTCTTTATGGACATCGACCACTGAAGCTTTCTTT. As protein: CASSSLWTSTTEAFF.

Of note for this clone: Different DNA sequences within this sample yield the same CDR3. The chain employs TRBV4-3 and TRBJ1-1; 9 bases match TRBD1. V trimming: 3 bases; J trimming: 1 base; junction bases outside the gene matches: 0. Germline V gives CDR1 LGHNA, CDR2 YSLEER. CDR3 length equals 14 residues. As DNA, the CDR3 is TGCGCCAGCAGCCAGACAGGGGGGAACACTGAAGCTTTCTTT. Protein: CASSQTGGNTEAFF.

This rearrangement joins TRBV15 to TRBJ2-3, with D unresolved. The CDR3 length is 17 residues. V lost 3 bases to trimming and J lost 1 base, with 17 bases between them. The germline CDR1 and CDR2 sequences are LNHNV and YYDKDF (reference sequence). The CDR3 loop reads CATSSGQSEVRTDTQYF. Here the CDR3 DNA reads TGTGCCACCAGCAGTGGTCAGAGCGAGGTTCGCACAGATACGCAGTATTTT.

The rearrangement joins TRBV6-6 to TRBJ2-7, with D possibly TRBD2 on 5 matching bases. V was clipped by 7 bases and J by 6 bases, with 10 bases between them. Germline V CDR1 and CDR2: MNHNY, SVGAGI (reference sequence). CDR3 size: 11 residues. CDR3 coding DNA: TGTGCCAGCAACGTCCGGGGCGAGCAGTACTTC. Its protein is CASNVRGEQYF.

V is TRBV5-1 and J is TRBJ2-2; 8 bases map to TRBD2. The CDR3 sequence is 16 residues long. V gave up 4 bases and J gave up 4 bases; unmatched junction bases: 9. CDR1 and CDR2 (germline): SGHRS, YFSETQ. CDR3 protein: CASSPLAGGGTGELFF. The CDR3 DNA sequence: TGCGCCAGCAGCCCGTTGGCGGGGGGAGGCACCGGGGAGCTGTTTTTT. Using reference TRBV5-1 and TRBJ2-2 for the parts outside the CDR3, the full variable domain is KAGVTQTPRYLIKTRGQQVTLSCSPISGHRSVSWYQQTPGQGLQFLFEYFSETQRNKGNFPGRFSGRQFSNSRSEMNVSTLELGDSALYLCASSPLAGGGTGELFFGEGSRLTVL.

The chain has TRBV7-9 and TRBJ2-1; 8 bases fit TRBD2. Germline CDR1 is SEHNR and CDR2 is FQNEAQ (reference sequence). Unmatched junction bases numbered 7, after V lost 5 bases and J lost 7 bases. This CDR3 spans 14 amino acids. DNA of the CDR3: TGTGCCAGCAGCCCCGGGACTAGTTTGAATGAGCAGTTCTTC. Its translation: CASSPGTSLNEQFF.

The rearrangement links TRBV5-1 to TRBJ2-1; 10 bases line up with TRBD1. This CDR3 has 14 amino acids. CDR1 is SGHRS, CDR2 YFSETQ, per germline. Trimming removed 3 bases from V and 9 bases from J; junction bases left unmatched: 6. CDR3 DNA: TGCGCCAGCAGCTACGGGACAGGGGCAATTGAGCAGTTCTTC. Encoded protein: CASSYGTGAIEQFF.

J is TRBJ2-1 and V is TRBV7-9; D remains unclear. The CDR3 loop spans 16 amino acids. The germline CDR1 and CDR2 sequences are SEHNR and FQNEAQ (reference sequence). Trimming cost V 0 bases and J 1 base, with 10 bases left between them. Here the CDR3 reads CASSLASSGSYNEQFF. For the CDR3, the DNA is TGTGCCAGCAGCTTAGCGTCGTCAGGTTCCTACAATGAGCAGTTCTTC.

The CDR3 spells CASSTGTAYNEQFF. Written as DNA, the CDR3 is TGTGCCAGCAGCACCGGGACAGCCTACAATGAGCAGTTCTTC. The chain is built from TRBV5-6 and TRBJ2-1; 7 bases map to TRBD1. This CDR3 region has 14 residues. Germline V gives CDR1 SGHDT, CDR2 YYEEEE. The V and J ends lost 4 bases and 2 bases, in that order; junction bases with no gene match: 3.